The rows below give T cell receptor beta chains drawn from one sample of a study of blood T cell repertoires in COVID-19. Using immunoSEQ multiplex PCR, the repertoire was profiled, and TCRdb retains in-frame clones only, with some absent. In the table there are approximately 170,000 clones, more than 75% of which are singletons. Sequenced material: PBMCs or T cells enriched from blood (not recorded which). These receptors came from a man aged 35 to 55 who had recovered from COVID-19. Each CDR3 is given with its conserved first and last residue. D genes are given only for firm matches. The size of a clone is reported for some rows only, either as once, few or many, or as a class for expanded clones.

CDR3nt: TGTGCCAGCAGTGACACAGGGGAGAGTGGTGAAAAACTGTTTTTT
CDR3aa: CASSDTGESGEKLFF
abundance: NA
d_gene: TRBD1
j_gene: TRBJ1-4
v_gene: TRBV25-1

CDR3nt: TGTGCCACCAGTGATTTCCGGGCAGGGGGCAACTATGGCTACACCTTC
CDR3aa: CATSDFRAGGNYGYTF
abundance: NA
d_gene: TRBD1
j_gene: TRBJ1-2
v_gene: TRBV24-1

CDR3nt: TGTGCCAGCAGCTTAGAGGGGGCAAAGGGAGATACGCAGTATTTT
CDR3aa: CASSLEGAKGDTQYF
abundance: NA
d_gene: NA
j_gene: TRBJ2-3
v_gene: TRBV11-2

CDR3nt: TGTGCCAGCAGTTATACTAGGACAGGGAACACCGGGGAGCTGTTTTTT
CDR3aa: CASSYTRTGNTGELFF
abundance: once
d_gene: TRBD1
j_gene: TRBJ2-2
v_gene: TRBV6-2/TRBV6-3

CDR3nt: TGTGCCTGGAGTGCAACAGGGCGTTTCTACAATGAGCAGTTCTTC
CDR3aa: CAWSATGRFYNEQFF
abundance: NA
d_gene: NA
j_gene: TRBJ2-1
v_gene: TRBV30

CDR3nt: TGTGCCAGCAGTTTCGAGGGGAGGCACCAAGAGACCCAGTACTTC
CDR3aa: CASSFEGRHQETQYF
abundance: once
d_gene: NA
j_gene: TRBJ2-5
v_gene: TRBV27

CDR3nt: TGTGCCAGCAGTGACTCAGCGGGGGTGACTGAAGCTTTCTTT
CDR3aa: CASSDSAGVTEAFF
abundance: few
d_gene: NA
j_gene: TRBJ1-1
v_gene: TRBV6-4

CDR3nt: TGTGCCTGGACTCCTTATCGGAGTCAGCCCCAGCATTTT
CDR3aa: CAWTPYRSQPQHF
abundance: NA
d_gene: NA
j_gene: TRBJ1-5
v_gene: TRBV30

CDR3nt: TGTGCCAGCAGCTCCGGACAGGGGCGGCAAGAGACCCAGTACTTC
CDR3aa: CASSSGQGRQETQYF
abundance: NA
d_gene: TRBD1
j_gene: TRBJ2-5
v_gene: TRBV7-2

CDR3nt: TGTGCCAGCAAGACAGCGCGGCGAATAGGCACAGATACGCAGTATTTT
CDR3aa: CASKTARRIGTDTQYF
abundance: NA
d_gene: NA
j_gene: TRBJ2-3
v_gene: TRBV6-4

CDR3nt: TGTGCCAGCAAGGCTAGTTTCAACACCGGGGAGCTGTTTTTT
CDR3aa: CASKASFNTGELFF
abundance: NA
d_gene: NA
j_gene: TRBJ2-2
v_gene: TRBV3-1/TRBV3-2

CDR3nt: TGTGCCAGCAGCTCCACAGCCGTCAGCTCCTACAATGAGCAGTTCTTC
CDR3aa: CASSSTAVSSYNEQFF
abundance: NA
d_gene: NA
j_gene: TRBJ2-1
v_gene: TRBV7-3

CDR3nt: TGCGCCAGCAGCCAACGCCTAGCGGGGGGGAGGGAGACCCAGTACTTC
CDR3aa: CASSQRLAGGRETQYF
abundance: NA
d_gene: TRBD2
j_gene: TRBJ2-5
v_gene: TRBV4-1

CDR3nt: TGTGCCAGCAGAAGCGGGTGGAGCGCACCCCTCCACTTT
CDR3aa: CASRSGWSAPLHF
abundance: NA
d_gene: NA
j_gene: TRBJ1-6
v_gene: TRBV6-5

CDR3nt: TGCGCCAGCAGCTTGGGCGGGGGGGCGCCCAAAAACATTCAGTACTTC
CDR3aa: CASSLGGGAPKNIQYF
abundance: NA
d_gene: TRBD2
j_gene: TRBJ2-4
v_gene: TRBV5-1

CDR3nt: TGTGCCAGCAGCCAAGTTTCATCTCGGGGGGGGCGGGATGAGCAGTTCTTC
CDR3aa: CASSQVSSRGGRDEQFF
abundance: NA
d_gene: TRBD2
j_gene: TRBJ2-1
v_gene: TRBV14

CDR3nt: TGCGCCAGCAGCTCCTCCGGTAATGAAGCTTTCTTT
CDR3aa: CASSSSGNEAFF
abundance: once
d_gene: NA
j_gene: TRBJ1-1
v_gene: TRBV5-1

CDR3nt: TGTGCCAGCAGCGTAGCGGGGGTCTCAACCGGGGAGCTGTTTTTT
CDR3aa: CASSVAGVSTGELFF
abundance: NA
d_gene: NA
j_gene: TRBJ2-2
v_gene: TRBV9

CDR3nt: TGTGCCAGCAGTTACTCGGTCCAGGTAACTGAAGCTTTCTTT
CDR3aa: CASSYSVQVTEAFF
abundance: NA
d_gene: NA
j_gene: TRBJ1-1
v_gene: TRBV6-5

CDR3nt: TGTGCCAGCAGTGGGCCGGGGGGCAGGGTAGGAGGCTACACCTTC
CDR3aa: CASSGPGGRVGGYTF
abundance: once
d_gene: NA
j_gene: TRBJ1-2
v_gene: TRBV2

CDR3nt: TGTGCCAGCAGCTCCGGGACAGCTAACACCGGGGAGCTGTTTTTT
CDR3aa: CASSSGTANTGELFF
abundance: once
d_gene: TRBD1
j_gene: TRBJ2-2
v_gene: TRBV7-6

CDR3nt: TGTGCCAGCAGTGAGGGGGGACCGTCTTATAGCAATCAGCCCCAGCATTTT
CDR3aa: CASSEGGPSYSNQPQHF
abundance: NA
d_gene: NA
j_gene: TRBJ1-5
v_gene: TRBV25-1